This T cell receptor beta chain was identified in a study of blood T cell repertoires in COVID-19. Background on the study: Sites across the United States, Italy and Spain contributed samples from acute and convalescent COVID-19. PBMCs, B-cell-depleted T cells, or T cells provided the cDNA or gDNA that made up the material.

Original handling: Amplified reference gene primers provided the basis for estimating nucleated cell counts. The method was immunoSEQ multiplex PCR; TCRdb's version includes in-frame clones alone and lacks a portion of them. Clonal size and the V and J genes are those of that table, whereas D and trimming came from the DNA. The table includes about 100,000 clones, roughly 92% detected once. V lost 5 bases and J lost 5, with 10 bases in between. The CDR3 length is 13 residues. Germline V gene data show CDR1 as MNHNY and CDR2 as SVGAGI (reference sequence). The receptor's source is a man between 65 and 79 years old with acute or convalescent COVID-19. What was sequenced was peripheral blood. The chain recombines TRBV6-6 with TRBJ2-1; D ambiguous. CDR3 residues: CASSTPVDNEQFF. CDR3 sequence (DNA): TGTGCCAGCAGTACCCCGGTGGACAATGAGCAGTTCTTC.